This T cell receptor beta chain was sequenced for a study of shared clonotypes between healthy human individuals. Study as a whole: Ranging from 18 to 49 in age, donors were two women and three men.

In replicate PCRs of unsorted PBMC, about 320 ng DNA, around 33,000 T cell genomes, was used. Original handling: Sequence data from immunoSEQ were junction-only and lacked quality scores; consequently, filtering differed. The protocol was immunoSEQ multiplex PCR, while the TCRdb copy is restricted to in-frame clones and leaves out a portion. That table is the source of V, J and clone size, and D and trimming were worked out from the DNA. The repertoire holds roughly 500,000 clones, with about 79% as singletons. Germline V gene lookup returns CDR1 MNHEY and CDR2 SVGAGI. Deletions cut 7 bases from V and 0 bases from J, with 5 bases between. This CDR3 is built from 12 residues. Study outcomes and limitations: Clonotype sharing among the donors was expected to vary with sequencing depth.

This clone was observed a few times. Its antigen is unknown. This sequence joins TRBV6-5 and TRBJ2-3; no clear D gene. The receptor was isolated from a woman in her thirties or forties in good health. Some clones in this sample may be carry-over from other donors' samples. The sequencing input was PBMCs. CDR3 nucleotides: TGTGCCAGCAAACCGAGCACAGATACGCAGTATTTT. Amino acid sequence: CASKPSTDTQYF.